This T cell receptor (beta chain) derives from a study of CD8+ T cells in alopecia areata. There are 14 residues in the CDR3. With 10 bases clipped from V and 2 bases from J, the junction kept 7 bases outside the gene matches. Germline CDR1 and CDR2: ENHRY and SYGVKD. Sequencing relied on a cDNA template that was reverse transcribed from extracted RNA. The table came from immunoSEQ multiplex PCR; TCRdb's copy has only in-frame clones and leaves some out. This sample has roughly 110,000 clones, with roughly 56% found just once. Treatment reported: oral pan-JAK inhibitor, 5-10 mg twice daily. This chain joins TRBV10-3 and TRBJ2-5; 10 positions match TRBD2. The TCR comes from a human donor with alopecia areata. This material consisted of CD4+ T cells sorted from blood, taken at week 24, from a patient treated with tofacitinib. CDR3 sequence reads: CARDGTSAQETQYF. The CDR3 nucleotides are TGTGCCAGGGACGGGACTAGCGCTCAAGAGACCCAGTACTTC.